The 19 T cell receptor beta chains below come from one sample, sequenced in a study of early T cells in non-severe SARS-CoV-2 infection. One entry per CDR3 protein results from TCRdb running MiXCR on the 5' RACE reads. This table holds nearly 45,000 distinct CDR3 sequences, 11% found once. The sample was whole blood. Receptor source: an adult who was a healthcare worker with PCR-confirmed SARS-CoV-2 infection or an uninfected control (not recorded which).

This clonotype was seen repeatedly, ten times or more. The CDR3 is CASSPPAGGGNSPLHF. The CDR3 DNA reads as TGTGCCAGCAGCCCGCCGGCAGGGGGAGGCAATTCACCCCTCCACTTT. V gene TRBV13 combines with J gene TRBJ1-6; 7 bases are a match to TRBD1. CDR1 is PRHDT and CDR2 is FYEKMQ in the germline V gene (reference sequence). The junction had 11 bases not matched to a gene; V was cut back by 5 bases and J by 7 bases. The CDR3 spans 16 residues.

The V and J genes are TRBV6-2 or TRBV6-3 and TRBJ2-7; 15 nucleotides align to TRBD2. The germline gives CDR1 MNHEY, CDR2 SVGEGT. V trimming: 4 bases; J trimming: 1 base; junction bases outside the gene matches: 17. This CDR3 has 21 amino acids. The CDR3 DNA is TGTGCCAGCAGTTCACCGTTCCCCGGGACTAGCGGGGGGCCGCCTTCCTACGAGCAGTACTTC. Protein product: CASSSPFPGTSGGPPSYEQYF.

This clonotype was counted once. This sequence joins TRBV11-2 and TRBJ2-3, with a tentative D call TRBD2 (7 bases). Germline loops: CDR1 SGHAT, CDR2 FQNNGV. With 2 bases removed from V and 6 bases from J, the gap between germline ends came to 15 bases. This CDR3 has 15 residues. The CDR3 nucleotides are TGTGCCAGCAGCTTAAGGGGGGGCAGTTTGGATACGCAGTATTTT. Translated, it gives CASSLRGGSLDTQYF.

This clonotype was seen more than once but under ten times. The chain couples TRBV6-2 or TRBV6-3 to TRBJ1-1, with unresolved D. V lost 2 bases to trimming and J lost 4 bases, with 5 bases between them. CDR1 is MNHEY, CDR2 SVGEGT, per germline. The CDR3 extends over 12 amino acids. CDR3 residues: CASSYGPTEAFF. The CDR3 coding sequence is TGTGCCAGCAGTTACGGTCCCACTGAAGCTTTCTTT.

This clonotype occurred many times. This chain joins TRBV19 and TRBJ1-6; D gene unclear. The CDR3 is 15 amino acids. CDR1 and CDR2 (germline): LNHDA, SQIVND (reference sequence). Trimming stripped 1 base from V and 6 bases from J, with 10 bases between. In DNA form, the CDR3 reads TGTGCCAGTAGTATAGCCCAGGAGCTTAATTCACCCCTCCACTTT. Encoded protein: CASSIAQELNSPLHF.

This clonotype came up many times. In DNA, the CDR3 is TGCAGTGCCTCCCGGAACAGGGCCTACGAGCAGTACTTC. Translating gives CSASRNRAYEQYF. The chain employs TRBV20-1 and TRBJ2-7; D is perhaps TRBD1 (6 bases). The ends were cut back, 6 bases at V and 2 bases at J, with 14 bases in the middle. Looked up from germline, CDR1 is DFQATT and CDR2 is SNEGSKA (reference sequence). The CDR3 extends over 13 amino acids.

There are many counts of this clonotype. The chain is built from TRBV4-3 and TRBJ1-4, with unresolved D. The CDR3 sequence is 15 residues long. Germline lookup yields CDR1 LGHNA and CDR2 YSLEER. V lost 0 bases and J lost 8, with 13 bases in between. The CDR3 sequence: CASSQDKGFGEKLFF. The CDR3 nucleotides read TGCGCCAGCAGCCAAGATAAAGGATTTGGGGAAAAACTGTTTTTT.

V gene TRBV5-1 combines with J gene TRBJ1-2, with D perhaps TRBD1 (6 bases). Trimming pared 4 bases from V and 6 bases from J, leaving 13 bases between. The CDR3 totals 13 residues. CDR1 and CDR2 (germline): SGHRS, YFSETQ. The CDR3 here is CASSPYRDDGYTF. As DNA, the CDR3 is TGCGCCAGCAGCCCCTACAGGGATGATGGCTACACCTTC. Variable domain in full (rest from reference TRBV5-1 and TRBJ1-2): KAGVTQTPRYLIKTRGQQVTLSCSPISGHRSVSWYQQTPGQGLQFLFEYFSETQRNKGNFPGRFSGRQFSNSRSEMNVSTLELGDSALYLCASSPYRDDGYTFGSGTRLTVV.

The chain is built from TRBV2 and TRBJ2-2, with D possibly being TRBD1 (6 bases). This CDR3 has 13 residues. CDR1 is SNHLY and CDR2 is FYNNEI in the germline V gene. V was shortened by 7 bases and J by 5 bases, with 11 bases between the two germline ends. As DNA, the CDR3 is TGTGCCAGCACAGGGGAAAGAACCGGGGAGCTGTTTTTT. It encodes CASTGERTGELFF. Looking up the rest from reference TRBV2 and TRBJ2-2 gives the full variable domain: EPEVTQTPSHQVTQMGQEVILRCVPISNHLYFYWYRQILGQKVEFLVSFYNNEISEKSEIFDDQFSVERPDGSNFTLKIRSTKLEDSAMYFCASTGERTGELFFGEGSRLTVL.

This clonotype was observed a handful of times. The rearrangement joins TRBV20-1 to TRBJ2-1; 11 bases align to TRBD2. This CDR3 has 14 amino acids. V shed 6 bases, J shed 10 bases, and the junction held 11 bases outside the gene matches. Germline V CDR1 and CDR2: DFQATT, SNEGSKA (reference sequence). The CDR3 nucleotides read TGCAGTGCAACCGGGACTAGCGGCACCTCGGAGCAGTTCTTC. Its translation is CSATGTSGTSEQFF.

This chain links TRBV20-1 with TRBJ1-1, with 7 bases fitting TRBD1. Germline-derived CDR1 and CDR2 are DFQATT and SNEGSKA (reference sequence). CDR3 length: 17 residues. Losses at the gene ends were 0 bases for V and 4 bases for J; bases not matched to a gene: 14. Written as DNA, the CDR3 is TGCAGTGCTAGAGATGCCGGGACAGCTACCCCTGGCACTGAAGCTTTCTTT. It translates to CSARDAGTATPGTEAFF.

This clonotype came up many times. The chain combines TRBV5-1 with TRBJ2-4, with TRBD2 identical over 11 bases. The CDR3 runs 23 residues. Trimming at V came to 2 bases and at J to 0 bases, leaving 22 bases not matched to a gene. Germline CDR1 SGHRS, CDR2 YFSETQ. The CDR3 DNA is TGCGCCAGCAGCTTAAACCCGGGGCTAGCGGGGGGCCCGAGCTCGCTAGCCAAAAACATTCAGTACTTC. Translation gives CASSLNPGLAGGPSSLAKNIQYF.

The table lists this clonotype with many counts. V is TRBV7-9 and J is TRBJ2-5; TRBD2 matches at 7 bases. Germline V gene data show CDR1 as SEHNR and CDR2 as FQNEAQ (reference sequence). There are 15 residues in the CDR3. V shed 3 bases and J 2 bases; nucleotides not matched to a gene: 6. The DNA for the CDR3 is TGTGCCAGCAGCTTTCCCAGCGGGGATCAAGAGACCCAGTACTTC. Translating gives CASSFPSGDQETQYF. Full variable domain (remainder filled in from reference TRBV7-9 and TRBJ2-5): DTGVSQNPRHKITKRGQNVTFRCDPISEHNRLYWYRQTLGQGPEFLTYFQNEAQLEKSRLLSDRFSAERPKGSFSTLEIQRTEQGDSAMYLCASSFPSGDQETQYFGPGTRLLVL.

This clonotype was counted ten times or more. This chain uses TRBV7-3 with TRBJ2-3; 7 nucleotides align to TRBD1. J was trimmed by 2 bases and V by 1 base; bases with no gene match: 3. The germline V gene encodes CDR1 SGHTA and CDR2 FQGTGA. CDR3 length: 15 amino acids. CDR3 DNA sequence: TGTGCCAGCAGCTTAAGGGGACAGTCCACAGATACGCAGTATTTT. It codes for CASSLRGQSTDTQYF.

This clonotype has more than one count but fewer than ten. J is TRBJ1-2 and V is TRBV3-1; 11 bases are shared with TRBD1. V was clipped by 1 base and J by 4 bases; unmatched bases: 11. The CDR3 is 18 residues long. Germline CDR1 and CDR2: LGHDT and YNNKEL (reference sequence). For the CDR3, the DNA is TGTGCCAGCAGCCAAGCAGTGTTTAGCGGGACAGGGGGCTATGGCTACACCTTC. Residues: CASSQAVFSGTGGYGYTF.

The V and J genes are TRBV4-2 and TRBJ1-2; no clear D gene. This CDR3 is built from 12 residues. V lost 4 bases, J lost 2 bases, and 5 bases lay in between. Germline CDR1 reads LGHNA; CDR2 reads YNFKEQ. DNA for the CDR3: TGTGCCAGCAGCCGGGAAAACTATGGCTACACCTTC. Protein product: CASSRENYGYTF.

This clonotype was found a few times. The J gene is TRBJ2-1, the V gene TRBV9, with TRBD2 identical over 10 bases. The germline V gene encodes CDR1 SGDLS and CDR2 YYNGEE. The length of the CDR3 is 17 residues. V lost 3 bases, J lost 2 bases, and 8 bases stayed unmatched. The DNA for the CDR3 is TGTGCCAGCAGCGGACCTAAGCGGGGGGGTCCCTACAATGAGCAGTTCTTC. Encoded protein: CASSGPKRGGPYNEQFF.

This clonotype came up many times. V and J are TRBV20-1 and TRBJ2-5; 8 positions match TRBD1. With 6 bases clipped from V and 1 base from J, the junction kept 10 bases outside the gene matches. The CDR3 spans 15 residues. Germline V lookup: CDR1 DFQATT, CDR2 SNEGSKA (reference sequence). The CDR3 region is CSALQGDRGQETQYF. The DNA of the CDR3 is TGCAGTGCACTACAGGGGGATAGGGGCCAAGAGACCCAGTACTTC.

Many counts were recorded for this clonotype. The J gene is TRBJ1-2, the V gene TRBV29-1; a weak D match, TRBD1 (6 bases). CDR1 and CDR2 from the germline V gene are SQVTM and ANQGSEA. This CDR3 has 12 residues. The ends were cut back, 2 bases at V and 4 bases at J, with 8 bases in the middle. In DNA form, the CDR3 reads TGCAGCGTTGAAAGGGGGACCTATGGCTACACCTTC. Its protein product is CSVERGTYGYTF. Together with reference TRBV29-1 and TRBJ1-2, the CDR3 gives the full variable domain: SAVISQKPSRDICQRGTSLTIQCQVDSQVTMMFWYRQQPGQSLTLIATANQGSEATYESGFVIDKFPISRPNLTFSTLTVSNMSPEDSSIYLCSVERGTYGYTFGSGTRLTVV.